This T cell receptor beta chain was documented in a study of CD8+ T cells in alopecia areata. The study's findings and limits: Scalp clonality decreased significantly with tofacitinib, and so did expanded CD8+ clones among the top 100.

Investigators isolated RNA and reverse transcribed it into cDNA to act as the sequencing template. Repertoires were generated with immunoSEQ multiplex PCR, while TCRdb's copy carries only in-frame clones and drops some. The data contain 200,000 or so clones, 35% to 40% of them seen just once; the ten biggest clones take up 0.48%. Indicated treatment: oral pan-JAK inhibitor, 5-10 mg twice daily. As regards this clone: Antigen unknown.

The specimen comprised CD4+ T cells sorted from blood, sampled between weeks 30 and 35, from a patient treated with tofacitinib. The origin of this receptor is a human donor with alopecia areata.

For the CDR3, the DNA is TGTGCCAGCCGGCCGAGACTAGCGGGAGTGGGAGAGACCCAGTACTTC. Protein: CASRPRLAGVGETQYF. The genes are TRBV19 and TRBJ2-5, with 12 nucleotides matching TRBD2. The CDR3 has 16 residues. CDR1 is LNHDA and CDR2 is SQIVND in the germline V gene (reference sequence). V lost 9 bases to trimming and J lost 4 bases; unmatched junction nucleotides: 12.